This note documents a single T cell receptor beta chain sequence. TCRdb's table, derived via immunoSEQ multiplex PCR, lists solely in-frame clones and lacks some. Among fewer than 65,000 clones listed, 75% to 90% were seen once. The sample belongs to a study of blood T cell repertoires in COVID-19. On the study more broadly: The samples span acute and convalescent COVID-19 from the United States, Italy and Spain.

Trimming removed 3 bases from V and 2 bases from J, with 17 bases in between. The germline gives CDR1 LGHDT, CDR2 YNNKEL (reference sequence). The CDR3 totals 17 residues. The sequence derives from a human donor in a cohort sampled during active COVID-19. This chain uses TRBV3-1 (or the pseudogene TRBV3-2) with TRBJ1-5, with unresolved D. The source material was peripheral blood. CDR3 nucleotide sequence: TGTGCCAGCAGCCACCAGACGACCAGGAACGGCAATCAGCCCCAGCATTTT. Translated, it gives CASSHQTTRNGNQPQHF.